The T cell receptor beta chain under discussion was sequenced for a study of identical twins (dated by TCRdb to 2016 to 2018). For the wider study: TCR alpha and beta repertoires from monozygotic twins, unrelated adults of various ages and cord blood were deep-sequenced to test whether fetal clonotypes persist. To rule out contamination, the twin experiments were replicated at different times with different library preparation protocols. Study-wide findings and limitations: Invariant T cells such as MAIT and iNKT could partly confound zero-insertion analyses, although diverse VJ usage argued against such confounding for most clonotypes. Conclusions relied on cross-sectional statistical analysis, since the same donors could not be followed over many years. In monozygotic twins, out-of-frame TCR alpha sharing was systematically underestimated by recombination models, although the models agreed with sharing between unrelated individuals. Compared with coincidental sharing between unrelated individuals, out-of-frame TCR alpha sequences shared between twins had an excess of sequences with low generation probability. Excess twin sharing in beta out-of-frame sequences was weaker because fewer shared sequences lowered the signal-to-noise ratio. Abundant cord blood beta clonotypes had fewer insertions, young adult naive repertoires showed a similar but weaker trend, and memory repertoires showed no such trend.

Only healthy Caucasian donors were included. The twin cohort comprised three pairs of female monozygotic twins, all aged roughly 18 to 29 years. RNA for TCR libraries was isolated from peripheral blood mononuclear cells. Only a few counts were recorded for this clonotype. The clone's antigen remains unknown. Base-call qualities are not available, and no considerably larger clone is one nucleotide away. The library was generated by 5' RACE. Instrument on record: Illumina HiSeq 2000. Template switching introduced a universal primer binding site; the final cDNA contained a unique molecular identifier, enabling accurate counting of TCR cDNA molecules. Specific primers in the conserved constant-segment region were used to synthesize first-strand cDNA for TCR alpha and beta chains. To control for contamination, each cDNA library was double barcoded with a SMART-Mk sample barcode plus Illumina barcodes. TruSeq adapter sequences, together with Illumina sample barcodes, were added in two successive PCR steps. The TCR alpha and beta cDNA libraries were sequenced on the Illumina HiSeq platform using custom primers. In the authors' own workflow: Unique molecular identifiers were extracted from raw reads with MiGEC, and CDR3 positions were determined with MiXCR. Recombination models were inferred per individual with the repgenHMM and IGoR tools using an EM algorithm. The tcR package in R was used for shared clonotype analysis, with sharing normalized by the product of cloneset sizes. To study raw recombination without the effects of thymic and clonal selection, out-of-frame nonproductive sequences were analyzed. TCRdb trimmed public reads at Q25 via fastp, called clones via MiXCR and kept in-frame beta chains. When rows share a CDR3 protein, they turn into one entry using the most common DNA and genes. Clone size and V and J calls follow TCRdb, not the original study. The sample table holds hundreds of thousands of distinct CDR3 sequences, of which 8% to 9% were seen once. Of the sample, approximately 0.94% is held by the ten largest clones.

V trim: 6 bases; J trim: 2 bases; unmatched bases: 7. CDR1 and CDR2, looked up from the germline V gene, are SQVTM and ANQGSEA. Counted from cysteine to phenylalanine, this CDR3 has 13 amino acids. Of the read, only the CDR3 DNA is kept; its 39 bases are in frame from base 1. This sample was also put to use in a study of yellow fever vaccine responses in identical twins. The second source states: According to the authors, in identical twins the way T cells responded to vaccination appeared partly convergent and partly personalized. In identical twins, the study followed T cell clones that responded to the vaccine with precision.

The chain is assembled from TRBV29-1 and TRBJ2-7; the junction holds 7 bases that match TRBD1. The specimen sequenced was PBMCs. The clonotype originates from a woman aged 18-29 years in good health. The DNA sequence is as follows: TGCAGCGTCGACCGGACAGGAACCTACGAGCAGTACTTC. It translates as CSVDRTGTYEQYF.